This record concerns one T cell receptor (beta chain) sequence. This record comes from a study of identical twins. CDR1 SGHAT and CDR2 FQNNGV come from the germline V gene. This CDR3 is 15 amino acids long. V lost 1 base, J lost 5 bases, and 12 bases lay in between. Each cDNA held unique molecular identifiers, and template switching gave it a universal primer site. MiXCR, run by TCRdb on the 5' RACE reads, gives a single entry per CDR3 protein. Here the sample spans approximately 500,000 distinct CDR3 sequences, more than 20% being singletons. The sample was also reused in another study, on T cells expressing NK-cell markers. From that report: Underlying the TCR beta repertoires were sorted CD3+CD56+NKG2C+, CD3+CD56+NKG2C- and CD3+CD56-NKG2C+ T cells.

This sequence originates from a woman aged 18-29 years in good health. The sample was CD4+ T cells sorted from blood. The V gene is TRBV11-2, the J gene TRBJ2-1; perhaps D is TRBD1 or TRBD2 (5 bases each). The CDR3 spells CASSLAGRTDNEQFF. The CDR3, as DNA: TGTGCCAGCAGCTTAGCGGGACGCACAGACAATGAGCAGTTCTTC.